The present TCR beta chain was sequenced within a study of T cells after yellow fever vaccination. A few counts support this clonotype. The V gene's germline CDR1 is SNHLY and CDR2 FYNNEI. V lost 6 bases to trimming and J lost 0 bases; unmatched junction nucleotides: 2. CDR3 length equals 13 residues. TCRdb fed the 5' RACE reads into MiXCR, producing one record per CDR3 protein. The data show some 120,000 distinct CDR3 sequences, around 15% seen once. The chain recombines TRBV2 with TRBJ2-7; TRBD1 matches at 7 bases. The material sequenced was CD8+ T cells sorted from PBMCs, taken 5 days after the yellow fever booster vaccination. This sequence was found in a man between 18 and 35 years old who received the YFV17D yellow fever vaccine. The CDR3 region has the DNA TGTGCCAGCAGGGGACAGAGCTCCTACGAGCAGTACTTC. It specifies CASRGQSSYEQYF.